This T cell receptor (beta chain) was observed in a study of shared clonotypes between healthy human individuals. General study results and limits: Despite large depth, rarefaction showed incomplete sorted-subset sequencing. An anticipated effect of sequencing depth on clonotype sharing among donors was recognized.

The authors' processing: Owing to the provision of junction-only sequences devoid of quality scores by immunoSEQ, filtering differed. The repertoire was sequenced with immunoSEQ multiplex PCR; TCRdb's copy has only in-frame clones and lacks some. For V, J and clone size, that table is used; D and trimming come from the DNA. The data contain around 2.5 million clones, roughly 93% of them singletons. CD45RA+ naive and CD45RA-negative memory subsets were separated from CD4+ cells. In the case of this clone: Antigen unknown. The DNA is omitted, as the CDR3 cannot be located on it reliably, and the CDR3 follows TCRdb's listing.

The CDR3 is 15 residues long, ends included. CDR1 MGHRA and CDR2 YSYEKL come from the germline V gene. The chain joins TRBV4-1 to TRBJ2-3. The sequencing input was naive CD4+ T cells from PBMCs. Stated subset: CD45RA+ positively selected. This TCR was recovered from a man younger than 35 in good health. Some clones in this sample may be carry-over from other donors' samples. CDR3 region: CASSQFSSVADTQYF.